This T cell receptor beta chain was found in a study of T cell changes during pregnancy in multiple sclerosis. The germline V and J ends were trimmed by 3 bases and 7 bases, with 13 bases remaining between them. This CDR3 spans 14 amino acids. Germline V gene sequence: CDR1 MNHEY, CDR2 SMNVEV (reference sequence). Generated by immunoSEQ multiplex PCR, the TCRdb table keeps only in-frame clones and is missing some. The table has roughly 83,000 clones, over 80% seen once. The source of this sequence is a female donor in good health, serving as a control in a pregnancy study. Some clones in this sample may be carry-over from other donors' samples. The chain carries TRBV27 and TRBJ1-5; D is ambiguous. The sequencing used PBMCs, collected in the first trimester of pregnancy. DNA for the CDR3: TGTGCCAGCAGTTTCCGGGCGGGAGGGCAGCCCCAGCATTTT. It encodes CASSFRAGGQPQHF.